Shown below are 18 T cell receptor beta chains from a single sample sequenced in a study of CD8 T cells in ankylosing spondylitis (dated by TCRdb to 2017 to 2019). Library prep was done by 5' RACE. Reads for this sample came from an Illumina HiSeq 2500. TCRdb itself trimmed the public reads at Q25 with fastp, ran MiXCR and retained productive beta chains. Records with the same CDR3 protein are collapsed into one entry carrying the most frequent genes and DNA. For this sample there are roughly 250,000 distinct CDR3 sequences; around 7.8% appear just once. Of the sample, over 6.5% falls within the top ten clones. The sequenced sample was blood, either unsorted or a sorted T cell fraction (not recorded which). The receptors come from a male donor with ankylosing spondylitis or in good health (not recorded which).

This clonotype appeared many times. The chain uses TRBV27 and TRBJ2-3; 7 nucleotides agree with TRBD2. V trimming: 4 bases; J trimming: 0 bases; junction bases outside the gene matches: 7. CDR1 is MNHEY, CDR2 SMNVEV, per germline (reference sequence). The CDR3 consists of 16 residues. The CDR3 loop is CASSSRTRASTDTQYF. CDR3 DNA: TGTGCCAGCAGTTCCCGGACTAGGGCTAGCACAGATACGCAGTATTTT.

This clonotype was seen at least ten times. As DNA, the CDR3 is TGTGCCATCAGGAGGGACGACACCTACGAGCAGTACTTC. This translates into CAIRRDDTYEQYF. The chain carries TRBV10-3 and TRBJ2-7, with D possibly being TRBD1 or TRBD2 (5 bases each). The CDR3 spans 13 residues. Trimming took off 6 bases at V and 2 bases at J, with 11 bases between the two ends. Germline CDR1 and CDR2: ENHRY and SYGVKD.

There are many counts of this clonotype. Here the CDR3 DNA reads TGCAGCGTTGAAGCTGTTTATGAAGCTTTCTTT. This codes for CSVEAVYEAFF. V gene TRBV29-1 combines with J gene TRBJ1-1; D not certain. The CDR3 runs 11 residues. The V gene lost 1 base and the J gene lost 7 bases, with 7 bases spanning the gap. Germline lookup yields CDR1 SQVTM and CDR2 ANQGSEA.

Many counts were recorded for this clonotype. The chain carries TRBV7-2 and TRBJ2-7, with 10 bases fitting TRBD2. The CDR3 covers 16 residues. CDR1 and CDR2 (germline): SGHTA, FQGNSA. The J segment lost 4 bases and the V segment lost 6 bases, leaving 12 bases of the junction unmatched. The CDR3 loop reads CASRYQAGGPQYEQYF. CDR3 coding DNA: TGTGCCAGCAGATACCAAGCGGGAGGGCCTCAATACGAGCAGTACTTC.

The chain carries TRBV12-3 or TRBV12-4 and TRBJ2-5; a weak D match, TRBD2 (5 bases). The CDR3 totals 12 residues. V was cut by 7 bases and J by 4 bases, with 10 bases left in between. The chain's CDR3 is CASTGLRETQYF. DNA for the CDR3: TGTGCCAGCACCGGACTCCGAGAGACCCAGTACTTC.

CDR3 loop: CASRGPSGGALADTQYF. The CDR3 nucleotides are TGTGCCAGCAGAGGGCCTAGCGGGGGGGCCCTGGCAGATACGCAGTATTTT. V and J are TRBV2 and TRBJ2-3; TRBD2 matches 12 bases. The CDR3 totals 17 residues. Germline V gene sequence: CDR1 SNHLY, CDR2 FYNNEI. V gave up 6 bases and J gave up 4 bases; unmatched junction bases: 11.

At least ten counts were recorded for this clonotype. This CDR3 reads CASSLVASGIGYNEQFF. In nucleotides, the CDR3 is TGCGCCAGCAGCTTGGTGGCTAGCGGGATAGGCTACAATGAGCAGTTCTTC. The chain links TRBV5-1 to TRBJ2-1; 9 positions agree with TRBD2. J was trimmed by 3 bases and V by 0 bases; bases with no gene match: 7. CDR3 size: 17 residues. Germline V lookup: CDR1 SGHRS, CDR2 YFSETQ.

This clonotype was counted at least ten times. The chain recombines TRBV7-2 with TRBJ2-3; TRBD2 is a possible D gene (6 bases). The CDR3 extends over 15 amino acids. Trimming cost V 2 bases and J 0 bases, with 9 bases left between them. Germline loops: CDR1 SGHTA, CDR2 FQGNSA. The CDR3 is CASSLFGGSTDTQYF. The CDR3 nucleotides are TGTGCCAGCAGCTTATTCGGGGGAAGCACAGATACGCAGTATTTT.

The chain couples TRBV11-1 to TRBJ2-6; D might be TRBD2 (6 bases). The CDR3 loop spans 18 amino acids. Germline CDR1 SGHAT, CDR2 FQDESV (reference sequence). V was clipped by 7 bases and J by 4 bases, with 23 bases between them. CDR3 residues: CASNFGREVASGANVLTF. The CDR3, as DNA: TGTGCCAGCAACTTTGGCAGGGAGGTTGCCTCCGGGGCCAACGTCCTGACTTTC. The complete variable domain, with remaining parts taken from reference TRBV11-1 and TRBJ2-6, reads EAEVAQSPRYKITEKSQAVAFWCDPISGHATLYWYRQILGQGPELLVQFQDESVVDDSQLPKDRFSAERLKGVDSTLKIQPAELGDSAMYLCASNFGREVASGANVLTFGAGSRLTVL.

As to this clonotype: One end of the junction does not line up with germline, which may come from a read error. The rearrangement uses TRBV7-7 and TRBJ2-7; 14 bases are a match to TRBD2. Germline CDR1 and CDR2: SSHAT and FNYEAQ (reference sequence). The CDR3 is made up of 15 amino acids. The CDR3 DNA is TGTGCTAGCAGCTCCGGGACTAGCGGGGGCGCCGAGCAGTACTTC. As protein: CASSSGTSGGAEQYF.

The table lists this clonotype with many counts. CDR3 in amino acids: CASSGGTSILTDTQYF. CDR3 nucleotides: TGTGCCAGCAGCGGGGGGACTAGCATTCTCACAGATACGCAGTATTTT. The chain recombines TRBV9 with TRBJ2-3, with 9 nucleotides matching TRBD2. The trim removed 3 bases at V and 2 bases at J, leaving 7 bases unmatched. This CDR3 is 16 amino acids long. Germline V gives CDR1 SGDLS, CDR2 YYNGEE.

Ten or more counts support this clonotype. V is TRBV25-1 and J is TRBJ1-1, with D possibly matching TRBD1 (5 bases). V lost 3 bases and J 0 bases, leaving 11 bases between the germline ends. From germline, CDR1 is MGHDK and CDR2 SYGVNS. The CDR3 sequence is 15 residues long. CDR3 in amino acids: CASSERGRMNTEAFF. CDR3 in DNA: TGTGCCAGCAGTGAGAGGGGACGGATGAACACTGAAGCTTTCTTT.

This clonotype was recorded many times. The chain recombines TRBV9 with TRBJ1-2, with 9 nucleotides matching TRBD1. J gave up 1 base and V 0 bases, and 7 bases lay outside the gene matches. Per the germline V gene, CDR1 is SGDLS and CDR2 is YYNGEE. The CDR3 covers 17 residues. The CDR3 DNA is TGTGCCAGCAGCGTAGGAATCGGGACAGGGTTTAACTATGGCTACACCTTC. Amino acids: CASSVGIGTGFNYGYTF.

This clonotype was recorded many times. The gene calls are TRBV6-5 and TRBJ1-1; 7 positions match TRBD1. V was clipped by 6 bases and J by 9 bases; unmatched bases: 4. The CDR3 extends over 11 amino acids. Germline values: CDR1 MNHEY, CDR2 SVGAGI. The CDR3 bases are TGTGCCAGCAGGTCACAGGGGCAAGCTTTCTTT. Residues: CASRSQGQAFF.

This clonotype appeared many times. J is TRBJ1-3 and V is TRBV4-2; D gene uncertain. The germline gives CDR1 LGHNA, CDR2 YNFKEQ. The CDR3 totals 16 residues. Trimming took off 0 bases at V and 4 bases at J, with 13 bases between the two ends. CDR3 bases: TGTGCCAGCAGCCAAGATGAGGCACCGCGGGGAAACACCATATATTTT. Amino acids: CASSQDEAPRGNTIYF.

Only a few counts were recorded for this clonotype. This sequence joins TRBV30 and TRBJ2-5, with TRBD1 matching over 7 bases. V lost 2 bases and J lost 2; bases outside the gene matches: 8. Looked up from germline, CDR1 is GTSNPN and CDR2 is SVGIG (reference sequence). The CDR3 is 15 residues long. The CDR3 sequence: CAWSTHQGQQETQYF. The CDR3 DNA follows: TGTGCCTGGAGTACACACCAGGGACAGCAAGAGACCCAGTACTTC.

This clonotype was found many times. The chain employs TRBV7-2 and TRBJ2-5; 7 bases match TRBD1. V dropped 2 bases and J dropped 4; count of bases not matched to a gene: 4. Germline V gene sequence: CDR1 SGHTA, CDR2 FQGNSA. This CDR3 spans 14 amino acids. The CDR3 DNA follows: TGTGCCAGCAGCTTACAACGACAGGGAGAGACCCAGTACTTC. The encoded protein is CASSLQRQGETQYF. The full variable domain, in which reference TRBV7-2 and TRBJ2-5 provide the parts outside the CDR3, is GAGVSQSPSNKVTEKGKDVELRCDPISGHTALYWYRQSLGQGLEFLIYFQGNSAPDKSGLPSDRFSAERTGGSVSTLTIQRTQQEDSAVYLCASSLQRQGETQYFGPGTRLLVL.

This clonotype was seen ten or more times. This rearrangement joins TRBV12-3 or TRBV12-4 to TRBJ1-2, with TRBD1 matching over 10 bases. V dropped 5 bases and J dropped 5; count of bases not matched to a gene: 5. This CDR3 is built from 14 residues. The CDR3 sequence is CASSPGTGAYGYTF. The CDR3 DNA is TGTGCCAGCAGTCCCGGGACAGGGGCGTATGGCTACACCTTC.